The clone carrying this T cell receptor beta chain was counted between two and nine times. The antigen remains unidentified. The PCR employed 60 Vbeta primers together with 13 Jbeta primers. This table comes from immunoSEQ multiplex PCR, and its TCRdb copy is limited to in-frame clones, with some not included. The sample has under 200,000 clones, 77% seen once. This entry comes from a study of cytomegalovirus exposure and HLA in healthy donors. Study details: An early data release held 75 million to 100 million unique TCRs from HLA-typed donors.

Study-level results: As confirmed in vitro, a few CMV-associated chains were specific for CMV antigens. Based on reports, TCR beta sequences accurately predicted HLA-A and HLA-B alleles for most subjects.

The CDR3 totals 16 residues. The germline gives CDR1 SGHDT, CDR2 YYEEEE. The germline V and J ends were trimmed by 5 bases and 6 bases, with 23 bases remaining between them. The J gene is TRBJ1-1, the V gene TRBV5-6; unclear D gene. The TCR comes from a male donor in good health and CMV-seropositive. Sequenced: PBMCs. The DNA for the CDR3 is TGTGCCAGCAGTTTCCTCCTCGGGGAGGTTGGATCTGAAGCTTTCTTT. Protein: CASSFLLGEVGSEAFF.